This T cell receptor beta chain was observed in a study of blood T cell repertoires in COVID-19. CDR3 length: 14 amino acids. Germline values: CDR1 MNHNS, CDR2 SASEGT. V trimming: 3 bases; J trimming: 3 bases; junction bases outside the gene matches: 4. Assay used: immunoSEQ multiplex PCR; TCRdb lists only in-frame clones, some missing. In the table there are roughly 150,000 clones, around 84% of which are singletons. The chain carries TRBV6-1 and TRBJ2-7, with 8 nucleotides matching TRBD2. Sequenced: peripheral blood. This receptor was identified in a woman aged 50 to 60 with acute or convalescent COVID-19. DNA of the CDR3: TGTGCCAGCAGTGATGCGGGGGGACGCTACGAGCAGTACTTC. Translated: CASSDAGGRYEQYF.